The TCR beta chain described here comes from a study of cytomegalovirus exposure and HLA in healthy donors. To note about this clone: Antigen specificity is unknown.

V lost 7 bases and J 1 base, leaving 7 bases between the germline ends. Germline V gives CDR1 SNHLY, CDR2 FYNNEI. The CDR3 is made up of 12 amino acids. Study-level points and caveats: Rare TCR sequences predominated, though certain public TCRs were found in many donors.

PCR involved 60 Vbeta and 13 Jbeta primers. How the authors handled the data: Later, 80 million or so unique TCR beta chains were counted in an analysis, and roughly 10 million of them were shared. Produced via immunoSEQ multiplex PCR; TCRdb's table is partial and in-frame only. That table is the source of V, J and clone size, and D and trimming were worked out from the DNA. The sample carries approximately 180,000 clones, roughly 78% recorded once. The sample comprised PBMCs. The chain uses TRBV2 and TRBJ1-1, with no clear D. The clonotype comes from a woman aged 45-65 years in good health and CMV-seropositive. CDR3 sequence (DNA): TGTGCCAGCACATCCGGGAACACTGAAGCTTTCTTT. It is translated as CASTSGNTEAFF. The whole variable domain, remainder taken from reference TRBV2 and TRBJ1-1, is EPEVTQTPSHQVTQMGQEVILRCVPISNHLYFYWYRQILGQKVEFLVSFYNNEISEKSEIFDDQFSVERPDGSNFTLKIRSTKLEDSAMYFCASTSGNTEAFFGQGTRLTVV.